One T cell receptor (beta chain) is described in this entry. J lost 2 bases, V lost 5 bases, and 9 bases had no gene match. This CDR3 has 16 amino acids. The germline V gene has CDR1 SNHLY and CDR2 FYNNEI. Measured with immunoSEQ multiplex PCR; TCRdb has only the in-frame clones, and not every one. This table holds some 260,000 clones, around 90% found once. These data come from a study of blood T cell repertoires in COVID-19. The source is a woman in her 30s with acute or convalescent COVID-19. What was sequenced was peripheral blood. The rearrangement joins TRBV2 to TRBJ2-7; 10 positions agree with TRBD1. The CDR3 bases are TGTGCCAGCAGTCCGGACAGGGGGACGAACACCTACGAGCAGTACTTC. Protein: CASSPDRGTNTYEQYF.